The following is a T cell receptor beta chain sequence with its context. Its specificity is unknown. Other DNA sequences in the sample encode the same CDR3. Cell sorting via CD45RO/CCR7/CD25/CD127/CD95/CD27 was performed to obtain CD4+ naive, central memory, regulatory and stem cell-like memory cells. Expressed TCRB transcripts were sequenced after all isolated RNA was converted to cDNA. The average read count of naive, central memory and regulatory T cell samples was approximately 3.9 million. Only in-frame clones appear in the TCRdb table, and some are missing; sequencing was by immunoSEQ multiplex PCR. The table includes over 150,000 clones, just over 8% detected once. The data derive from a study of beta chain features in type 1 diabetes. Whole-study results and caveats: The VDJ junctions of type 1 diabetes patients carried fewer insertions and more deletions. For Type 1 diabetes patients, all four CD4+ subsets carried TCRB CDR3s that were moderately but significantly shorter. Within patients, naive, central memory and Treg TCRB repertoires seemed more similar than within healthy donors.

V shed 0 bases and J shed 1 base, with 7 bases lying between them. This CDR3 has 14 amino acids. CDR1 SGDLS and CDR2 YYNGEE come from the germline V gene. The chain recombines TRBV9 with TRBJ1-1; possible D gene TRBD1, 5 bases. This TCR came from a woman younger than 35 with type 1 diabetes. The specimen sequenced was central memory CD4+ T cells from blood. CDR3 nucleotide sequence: TGTGCCAGCAGCGTAGACGGGGGGAACACTGAAGCTTTCTTT. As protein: CASSVDGGNTEAFF.